This T cell receptor (beta chain) emerged from a study of blood T cell repertoires in COVID-19. Comment on this clone: A read error is likely, as this CDR3 ends without the conserved phenylalanine or tryptophan. The limits of the CDR3 on the DNA are not certain, so only TCRdb's listed CDR3 is given.

Germline V gene sequence: CDR1 SGDLS, CDR2 YYNGEE. The CDR3 spans 10 residues, counting both ends. Libraries were prepared by immunoSEQ multiplex PCR; TCRdb keeps only in-frame clonotypes and omits some of them. This repertoire shows 150,000 or so clones, more than 65% found once; its top ten account for 3.5% to 4.5%. Input material: peripheral blood. The receptor was derived from a woman between 55 and 75 years old with acute or convalescent COVID-19. The chain carries TRBV9 and TRBJ2-7; TRBD1 is the table's D call and was not checked against the DNA. The CDR3 protein is CASSVGQGVL.